This TCR beta chain was sequenced during a study of cytomegalovirus exposure and HLA in healthy donors. Turning to the study itself: Out of about 410 genotyped donors, approximately 84% belonged to the Caucasian-associated ancestry cluster. Study conclusions and caveats: In a later analysis, TCR beta V- and J-gene trimming showed a link to a missense DCLRE1C variant. TCR beta chains numbering some 160 were designated cytomegalovirus-associated.

At sampling all donors were nominally healthy, likely with unrecorded immune exposures. V was pared by 6 bases and J by 3 bases, with 11 bases of the junction left unmatched. The CDR3 spans 16 residues. Germline values: CDR1 LNHDA, CDR2 SQIVND (reference sequence). This PCR relied on a set of 60 Vbeta primers and 13 Jbeta primers. Method: immunoSEQ multiplex PCR; TCRdb's copy keeps in-frame clones and lacks some. Found here are some 110,000 clones; the top ten clones hold more than 3%. For this clone: The antigen remains undetermined.

The specimen was PBMCs. The clonotype originates from a young man in good health and CMV-seronegative. This chain joins TRBV19 and TRBJ1-2; 9 bases are a match to TRBD1. DNA of the CDR3: TGTGCCAGTAGGAGGGGACAGGGTACACGGGACTATGGCTACACCTTC. Protein: CASRRGQGTRDYGYTF.